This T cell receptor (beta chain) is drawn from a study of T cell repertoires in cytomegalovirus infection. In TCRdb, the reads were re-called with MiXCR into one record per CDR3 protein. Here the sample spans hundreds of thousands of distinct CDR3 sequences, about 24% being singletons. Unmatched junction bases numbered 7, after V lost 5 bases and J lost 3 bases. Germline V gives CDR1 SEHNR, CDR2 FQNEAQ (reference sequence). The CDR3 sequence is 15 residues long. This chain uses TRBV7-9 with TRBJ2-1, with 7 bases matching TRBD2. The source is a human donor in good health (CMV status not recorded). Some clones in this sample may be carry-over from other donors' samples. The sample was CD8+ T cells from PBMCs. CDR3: CASSGLGGGYNEQFF. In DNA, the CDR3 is TGTGCCAGCAGCGGCCTGGGGGGGGGCTACAATGAGCAGTTCTTC. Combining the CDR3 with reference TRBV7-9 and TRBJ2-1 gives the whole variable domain DTGVSQNPRHKITKRGQNVTFRCDPISEHNRLYWYRQTLGQGPEFLTYFQNEAQLEKSRLLSDRFSAERPKGSFSTLEIQRTEQGDSAMYLCASSGLGGGYNEQFFGPGTRLTVL.